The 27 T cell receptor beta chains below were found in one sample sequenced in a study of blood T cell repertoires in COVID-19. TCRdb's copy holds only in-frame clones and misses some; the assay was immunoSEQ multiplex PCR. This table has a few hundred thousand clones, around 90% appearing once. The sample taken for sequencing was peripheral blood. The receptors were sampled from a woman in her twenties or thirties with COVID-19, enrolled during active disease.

CDR3 nucleotide sequence: TGTGCCAGCAGTTACTCGAACAGGGGGTCAAATGAGCAGTTCTTC. This sequence encodes CASSYSNRGSNEQFF. V usage is TRBV6-5 and J usage is TRBJ2-1; 8 positions agree with TRBD1. The germline gives CDR1 MNHEY, CDR2 SVGAGI. Trimming removed 0 bases from V and 7 bases from J; junction bases left unmatched: 5. The CDR3 spans 15 residues.

CDR3 loop: CASSPSGEGTEAFF. In DNA form, the CDR3 reads TGTGCCAGCTCACCCTCGGGGGAGGGCACTGAAGCTTTCTTT. The chain combines TRBV18 with TRBJ1-1; TRBD1 might be the D (5 bases). The germline CDR1 and CDR2 sequences are KGHSH and LQKENI. V was trimmed by 3 bases and J by 4 bases, leaving 12 bases between them. The CDR3 sequence is 14 residues long.

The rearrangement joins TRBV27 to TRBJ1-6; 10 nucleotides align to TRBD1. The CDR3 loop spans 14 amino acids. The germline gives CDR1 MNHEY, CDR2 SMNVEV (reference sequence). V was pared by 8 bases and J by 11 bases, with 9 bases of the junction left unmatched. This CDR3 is CASGRQGALTPLHF. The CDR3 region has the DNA TGTGCCAGCGGACGACAGGGGGCTTTAACACCCCTCCACTTT.

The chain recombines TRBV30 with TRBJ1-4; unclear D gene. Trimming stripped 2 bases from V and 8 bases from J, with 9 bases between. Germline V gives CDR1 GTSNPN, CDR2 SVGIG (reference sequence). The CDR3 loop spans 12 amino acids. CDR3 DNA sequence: TGTGCCTGGAGTCTACAGAAAGAAAAACTGTTTTTT. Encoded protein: CAWSLQKEKLFF.

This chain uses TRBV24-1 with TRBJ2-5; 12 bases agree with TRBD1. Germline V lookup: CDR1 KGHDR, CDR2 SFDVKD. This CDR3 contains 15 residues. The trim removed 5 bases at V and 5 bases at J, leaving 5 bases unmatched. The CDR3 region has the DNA TGTGCCACCAGTGCCGGGACAGGGGGCTTTGAGACCCAGTACTTC. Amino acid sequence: CATSAGTGGFETQYF.

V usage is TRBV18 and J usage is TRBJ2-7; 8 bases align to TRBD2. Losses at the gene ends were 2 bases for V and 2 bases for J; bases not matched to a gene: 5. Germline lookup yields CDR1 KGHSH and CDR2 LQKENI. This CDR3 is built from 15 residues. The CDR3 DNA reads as TGTGCCAGCTCACCAACTAGCGGAGGGACCTACGAGCAGTACTTC. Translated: CASSPTSGGTYEQYF.

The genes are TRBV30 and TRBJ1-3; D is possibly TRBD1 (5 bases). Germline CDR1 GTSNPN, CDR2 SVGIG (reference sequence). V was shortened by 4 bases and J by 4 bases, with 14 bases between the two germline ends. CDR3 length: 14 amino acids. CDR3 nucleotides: TGTGCCTGGACTCTCCCAGGGAACGGAAACACCATATATTTT. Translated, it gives CAWTLPGNGNTIYF.

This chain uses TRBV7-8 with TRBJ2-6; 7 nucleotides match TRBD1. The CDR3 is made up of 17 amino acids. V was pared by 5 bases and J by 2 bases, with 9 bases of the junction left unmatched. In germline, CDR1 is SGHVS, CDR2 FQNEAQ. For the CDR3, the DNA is TGTGCCAGCAGCCCCCGACAGGGTTTAGCTGGGGCCAACGTCCTGACTTTC. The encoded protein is CASSPRQGLAGANVLTF.

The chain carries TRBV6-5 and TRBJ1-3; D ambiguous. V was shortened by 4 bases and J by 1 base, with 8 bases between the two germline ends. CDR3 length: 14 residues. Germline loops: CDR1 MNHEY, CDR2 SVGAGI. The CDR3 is CASSSLKSGNTIYF. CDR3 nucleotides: TGTGCCAGCAGTTCCCTAAAGTCTGGAAACACCATATATTTT.

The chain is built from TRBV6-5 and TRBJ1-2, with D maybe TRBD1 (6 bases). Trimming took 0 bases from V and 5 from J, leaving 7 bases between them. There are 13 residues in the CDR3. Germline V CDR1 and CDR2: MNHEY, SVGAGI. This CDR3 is CASSYSDSYGYTF. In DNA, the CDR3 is TGTGCCAGCAGTTACTCGGACAGTTATGGCTACACCTTC.

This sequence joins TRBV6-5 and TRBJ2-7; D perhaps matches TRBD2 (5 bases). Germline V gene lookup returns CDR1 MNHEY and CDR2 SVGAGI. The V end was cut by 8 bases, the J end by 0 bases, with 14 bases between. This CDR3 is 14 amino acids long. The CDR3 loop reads CASEGTRFSYEQYF. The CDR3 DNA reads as TGTGCCAGCGAGGGTACCAGATTCTCCTACGAGCAGTACTTC.

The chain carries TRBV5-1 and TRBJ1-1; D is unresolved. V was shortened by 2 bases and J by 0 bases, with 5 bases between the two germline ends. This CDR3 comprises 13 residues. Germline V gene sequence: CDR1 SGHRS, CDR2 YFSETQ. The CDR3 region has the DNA TGCGCCAGCAGCTTCTTAGTGAACACTGAAGCTTTCTTT. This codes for CASSFLVNTEAFF.

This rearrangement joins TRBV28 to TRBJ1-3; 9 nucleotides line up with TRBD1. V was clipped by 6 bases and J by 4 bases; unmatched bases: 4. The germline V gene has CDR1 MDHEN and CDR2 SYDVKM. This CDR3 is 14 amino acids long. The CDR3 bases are TGTGCCAGCAGATGGACAGGGGCCGGAAACACCATATATTTT. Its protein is CASRWTGAGNTIYF.

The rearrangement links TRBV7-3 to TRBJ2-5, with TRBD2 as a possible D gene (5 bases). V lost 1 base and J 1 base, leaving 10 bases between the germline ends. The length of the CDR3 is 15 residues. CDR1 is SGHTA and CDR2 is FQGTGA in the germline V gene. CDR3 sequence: CASSLKPDFQETQYF. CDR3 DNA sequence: TGTGCCAGCAGCTTAAAACCGGACTTCCAAGAGACCCAGTACTTC. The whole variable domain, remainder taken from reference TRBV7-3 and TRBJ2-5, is GAGVSQTPSNKVTEKGKYVELRCDPISGHTALYWYRQSLGQGPEFLIYFQGTGAADDSGLPNDRFFAVRPEGSVSTLKIQRTERGDSAVYLCASSLKPDFQETQYFGPGTRLLVL.

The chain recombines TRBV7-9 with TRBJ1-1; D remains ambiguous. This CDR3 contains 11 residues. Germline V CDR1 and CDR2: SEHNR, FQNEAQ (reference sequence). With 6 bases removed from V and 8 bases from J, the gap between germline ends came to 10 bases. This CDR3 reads CASRARGEAFF. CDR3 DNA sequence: TGTGCCAGCAGAGCGAGAGGGGAAGCTTTCTTT.

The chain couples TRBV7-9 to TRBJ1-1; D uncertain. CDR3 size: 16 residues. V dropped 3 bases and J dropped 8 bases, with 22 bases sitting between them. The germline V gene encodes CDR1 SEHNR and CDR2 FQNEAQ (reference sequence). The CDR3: CASSFRAGPHGVEAFF. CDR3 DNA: TGTGCCAGCAGCTTTAGGGCGGGCCCCCACGGTGTCGAAGCTTTCTTT.

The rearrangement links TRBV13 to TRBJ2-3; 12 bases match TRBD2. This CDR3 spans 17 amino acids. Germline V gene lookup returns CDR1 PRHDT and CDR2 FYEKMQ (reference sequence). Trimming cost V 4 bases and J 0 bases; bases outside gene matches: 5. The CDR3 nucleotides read TGTGCCAGCAGCTCTCGGACTAGCGGGGCTAGCACAGATACGCAGTATTTT. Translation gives CASSSRTSGASTDTQYF.

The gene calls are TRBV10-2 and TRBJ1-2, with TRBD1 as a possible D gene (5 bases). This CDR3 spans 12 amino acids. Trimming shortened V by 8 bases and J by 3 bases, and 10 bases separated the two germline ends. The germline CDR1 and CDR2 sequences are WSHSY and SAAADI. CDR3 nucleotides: TGCGCCAGCTTGGGCAGGGACTATGGCTACACCTTC. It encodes CASLGRDYGYTF.

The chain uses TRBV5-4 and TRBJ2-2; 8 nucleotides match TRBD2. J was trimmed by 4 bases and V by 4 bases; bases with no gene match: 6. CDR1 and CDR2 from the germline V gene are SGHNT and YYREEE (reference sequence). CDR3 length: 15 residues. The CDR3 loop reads CASSPGGGSTGELFF. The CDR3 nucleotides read TGTGCCAGCAGCCCGGGCGGGGGGAGCACCGGGGAGCTGTTTTTT.

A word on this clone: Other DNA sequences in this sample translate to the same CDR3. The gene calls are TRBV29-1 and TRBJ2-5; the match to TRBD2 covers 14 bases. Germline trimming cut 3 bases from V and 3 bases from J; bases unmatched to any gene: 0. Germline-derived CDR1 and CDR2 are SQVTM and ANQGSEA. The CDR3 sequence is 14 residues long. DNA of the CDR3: TGCAGCGTTGAGGGACTAGCGGGGGAAGAGACCCAGTACTTC. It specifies CSVEGLAGEETQYF.

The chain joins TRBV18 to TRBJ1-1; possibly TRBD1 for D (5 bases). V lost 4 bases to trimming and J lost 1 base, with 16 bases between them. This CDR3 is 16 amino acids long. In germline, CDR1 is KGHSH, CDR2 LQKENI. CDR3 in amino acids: CASSRSQGIGNTEAFF. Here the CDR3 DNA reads TGTGCCAGCTCACGATCCCAGGGTATAGGGAACACTGAAGCTTTCTTT.

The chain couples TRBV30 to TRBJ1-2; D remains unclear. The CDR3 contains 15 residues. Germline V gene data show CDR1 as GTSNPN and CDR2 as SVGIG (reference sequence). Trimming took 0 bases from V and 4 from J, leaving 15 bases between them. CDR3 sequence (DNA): TGTGCCTGGAGTGTACACAGCCCGACTATCTATGGCTACACCTTC. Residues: CAWSVHSPTIYGYTF.

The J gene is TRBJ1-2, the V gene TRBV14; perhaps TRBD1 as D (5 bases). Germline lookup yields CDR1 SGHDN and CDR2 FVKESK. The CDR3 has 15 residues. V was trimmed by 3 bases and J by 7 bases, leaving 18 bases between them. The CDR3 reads CASSHARVEKSGYTF. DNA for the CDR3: TGTGCCAGCAGCCACGCCAGGGTGGAAAAATCTGGCTACACCTTC. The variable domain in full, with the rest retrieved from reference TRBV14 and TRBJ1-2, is EAGVTQFPSHSVIEKGQTVTLRCDPISGHDNLYWYRRVMGKEIKFLLHFVKESKQDESGMPNNRFLAERTGGTYSTLKVQPAELEDSGVYFCASSHARVEKSGYTFGSGTRLTVV.

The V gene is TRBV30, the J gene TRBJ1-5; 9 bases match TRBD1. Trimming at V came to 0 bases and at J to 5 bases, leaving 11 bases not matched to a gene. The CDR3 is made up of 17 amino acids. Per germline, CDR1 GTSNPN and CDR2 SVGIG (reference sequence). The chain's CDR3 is CAWSVDRGTLSDQPQHF. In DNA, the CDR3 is TGTGCCTGGAGTGTGGACAGGGGAACTTTGAGCGATCAGCCCCAGCATTTT.

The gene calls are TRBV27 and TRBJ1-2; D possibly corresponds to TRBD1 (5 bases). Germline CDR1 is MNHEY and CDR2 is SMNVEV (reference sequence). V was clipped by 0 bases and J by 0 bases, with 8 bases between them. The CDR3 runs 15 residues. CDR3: CASSLSVGANYGYTF. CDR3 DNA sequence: TGTGCCAGCAGTTTATCGGTAGGGGCTAACTATGGCTACACCTTC.

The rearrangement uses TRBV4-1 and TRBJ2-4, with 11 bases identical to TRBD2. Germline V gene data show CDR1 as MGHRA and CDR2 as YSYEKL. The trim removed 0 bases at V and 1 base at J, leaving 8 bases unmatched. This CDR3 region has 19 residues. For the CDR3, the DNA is TGCGCCAGCAGCCAAGAGGGACTAGCGGTTCAAGGGGCCAAAAACATTCAGTACTTC. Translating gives CASSQEGLAVQGAKNIQYF.

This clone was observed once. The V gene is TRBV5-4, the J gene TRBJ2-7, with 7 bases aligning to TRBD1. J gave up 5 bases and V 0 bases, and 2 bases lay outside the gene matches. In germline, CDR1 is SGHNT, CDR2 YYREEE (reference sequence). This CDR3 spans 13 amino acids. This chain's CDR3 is CASSLAGGDEQYF. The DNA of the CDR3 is TGTGCCAGCAGCTTGGCAGGGGGAGACGAGCAGTACTTC. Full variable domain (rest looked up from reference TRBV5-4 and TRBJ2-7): ETGVTQSPTHLIKTRGQQVTLRCSSQSGHNTVSWYQQALGQGPQFIFQYYREEENGRGNFPPRFSGLQFPNYSSELNVNALELDDSALYLCASSLAGGDEQYFGPGTRLTVT.